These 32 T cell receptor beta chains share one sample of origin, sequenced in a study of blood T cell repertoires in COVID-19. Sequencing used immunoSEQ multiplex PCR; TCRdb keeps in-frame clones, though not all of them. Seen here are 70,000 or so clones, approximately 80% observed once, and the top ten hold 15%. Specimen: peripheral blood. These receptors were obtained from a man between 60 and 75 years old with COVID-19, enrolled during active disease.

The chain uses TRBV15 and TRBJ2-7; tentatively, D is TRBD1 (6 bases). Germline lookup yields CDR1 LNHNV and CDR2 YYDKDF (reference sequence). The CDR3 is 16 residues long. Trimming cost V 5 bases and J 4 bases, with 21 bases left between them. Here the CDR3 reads CATSYIREARGYEQYF. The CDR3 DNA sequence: TGTGCCACCAGCTACATCCGCGAAGCCAGGGGTTACGAGCAGTACTTC.

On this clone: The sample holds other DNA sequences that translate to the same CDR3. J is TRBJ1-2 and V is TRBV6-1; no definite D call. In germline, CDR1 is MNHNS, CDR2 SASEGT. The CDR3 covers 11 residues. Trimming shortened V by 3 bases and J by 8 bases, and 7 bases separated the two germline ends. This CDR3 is CASSESLGYTF. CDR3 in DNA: TGTGCCAGCAGTGAGAGTTTAGGCTACACCTTC.

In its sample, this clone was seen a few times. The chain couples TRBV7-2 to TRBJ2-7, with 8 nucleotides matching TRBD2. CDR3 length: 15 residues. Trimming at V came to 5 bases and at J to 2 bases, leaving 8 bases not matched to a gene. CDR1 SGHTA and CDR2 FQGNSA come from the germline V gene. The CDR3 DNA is TGTGCCAGCAGCCCAACCAAACTAGCGGCCTACGAGCAGTACTTC. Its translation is CASSPTKLAAYEQYF.

The CDR3 DNA sequence: TGTGCCAGCACCATGGGTCGGGACACAGATACGCAGTATTTT. Translation: CASTMGRDTDTQYF. The J gene is TRBJ2-3, the V gene TRBV5-4; D is possibly TRBD2 (5 bases). This CDR3 has 14 residues. Germline-derived CDR1 and CDR2 are SGHNT and YYREEE (reference sequence). Trimming pared 6 bases from V and 2 bases from J, leaving 13 bases between. The entire variable domain, with the rest obtained from reference TRBV5-4 and TRBJ2-3, is as follows: ETGVTQSPTHLIKTRGQQVTLRCSSQSGHNTVSWYQQALGQGPQFIFQYYREEENGRGNFPPRFSGLQFPNYSSELNVNALELDDSALYLCASTMGRDTDTQYFGPGTRLTVL.

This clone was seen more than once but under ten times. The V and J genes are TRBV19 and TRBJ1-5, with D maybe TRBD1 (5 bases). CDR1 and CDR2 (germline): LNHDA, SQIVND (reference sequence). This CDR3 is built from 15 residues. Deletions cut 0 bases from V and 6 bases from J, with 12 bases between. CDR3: CASSIEPRGSQPQHF. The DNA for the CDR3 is TGTGCCAGTAGTATAGAACCTAGGGGCTCTCAGCCCCAGCATTTT.

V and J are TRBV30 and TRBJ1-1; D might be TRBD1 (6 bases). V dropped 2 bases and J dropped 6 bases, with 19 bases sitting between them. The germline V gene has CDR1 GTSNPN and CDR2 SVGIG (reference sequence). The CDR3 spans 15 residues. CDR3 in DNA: TGTGCCTGGAGTAGGGGGGGATGGTACCCGGCTGAAGCTTTCTTT. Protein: CAWSRGGWYPAEAFF.

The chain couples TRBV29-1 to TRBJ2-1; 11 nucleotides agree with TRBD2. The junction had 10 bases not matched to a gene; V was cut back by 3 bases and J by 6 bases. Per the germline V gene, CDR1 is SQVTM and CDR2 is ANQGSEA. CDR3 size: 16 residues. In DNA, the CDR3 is TGCAGCGTTGATGCTAGCGGGAGGACAGGTAGCAATGAGCAGTTCTTC. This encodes CSVDASGRTGSNEQFF.

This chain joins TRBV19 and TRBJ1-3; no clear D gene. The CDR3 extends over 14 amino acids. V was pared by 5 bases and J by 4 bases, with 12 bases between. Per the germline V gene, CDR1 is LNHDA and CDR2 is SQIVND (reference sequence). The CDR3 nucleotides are TGTGCCAGTAGTCGAGGGATGTCAGGAAACACCATATATTTT. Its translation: CASSRGMSGNTIYF.

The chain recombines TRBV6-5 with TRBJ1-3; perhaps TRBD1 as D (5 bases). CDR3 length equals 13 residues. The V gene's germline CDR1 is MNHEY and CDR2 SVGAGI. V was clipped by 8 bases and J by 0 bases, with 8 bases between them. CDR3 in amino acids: CASWGVSGNTIYF. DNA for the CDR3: TGTGCCAGCTGGGGGGTCTCTGGAAACACCATATATTTT.

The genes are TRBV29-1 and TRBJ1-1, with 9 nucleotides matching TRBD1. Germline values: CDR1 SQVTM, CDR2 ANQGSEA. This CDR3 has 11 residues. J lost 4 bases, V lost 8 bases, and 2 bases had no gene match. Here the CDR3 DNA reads TGCAGCTCACAGGGGGCCACTGAAGCTTTCTTT. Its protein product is CSSQGATEAFF. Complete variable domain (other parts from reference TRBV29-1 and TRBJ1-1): SAVISQKPSRDICQRGTSLTIQCQVDSQVTMMFWYRQQPGQSLTLIATANQGSEATYESGFVIDKFPISRPNLTFSTLTVSNMSPEDSSIYLCSSQGATEAFFGQGTRLTVV.

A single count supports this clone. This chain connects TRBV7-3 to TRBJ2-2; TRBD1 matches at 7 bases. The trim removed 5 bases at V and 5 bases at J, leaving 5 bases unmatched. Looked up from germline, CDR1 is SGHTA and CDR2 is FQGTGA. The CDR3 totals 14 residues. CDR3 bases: TGTGCCAGCAGCCCCGGGACAGTAACCGGGGAGCTGTTTTTT. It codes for CASSPGTVTGELFF.

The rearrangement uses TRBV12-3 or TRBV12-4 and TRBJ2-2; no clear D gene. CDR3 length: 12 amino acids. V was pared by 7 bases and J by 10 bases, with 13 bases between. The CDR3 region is CASTSTAEELFF. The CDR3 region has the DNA TGTGCCAGCACTTCGACCGCGGAGGAGCTGTTTTTT.

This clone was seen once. Here the CDR3 DNA reads TGTGCCAGCAGCCCTCTACAGACCCAAATTCATGGCTACACCTTC. It encodes CASSPLQTQIHGYTF. The chain employs TRBV14 and TRBJ1-2; D remains ambiguous. Per the germline V gene, CDR1 is SGHDN and CDR2 is FVKESK. Trimming stripped 4 bases from V and 6 bases from J, with 18 bases between. The CDR3 covers 15 residues.

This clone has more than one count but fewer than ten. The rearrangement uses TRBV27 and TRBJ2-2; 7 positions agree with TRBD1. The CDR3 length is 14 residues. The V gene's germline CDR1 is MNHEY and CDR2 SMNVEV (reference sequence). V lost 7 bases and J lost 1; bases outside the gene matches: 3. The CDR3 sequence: CASKRGRNTGELFF. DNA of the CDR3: TGTGCCAGCAAGAGGGGGCGGAACACCGGGGAGCTGTTTTTT.

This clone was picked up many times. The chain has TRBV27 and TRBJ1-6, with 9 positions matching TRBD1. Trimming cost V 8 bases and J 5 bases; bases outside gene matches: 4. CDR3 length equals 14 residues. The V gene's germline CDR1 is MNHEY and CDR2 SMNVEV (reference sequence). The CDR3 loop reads CASGDRADNSPLHF. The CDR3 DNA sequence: TGTGCCAGCGGGGACAGGGCTGATAATTCACCCCTCCACTTT.

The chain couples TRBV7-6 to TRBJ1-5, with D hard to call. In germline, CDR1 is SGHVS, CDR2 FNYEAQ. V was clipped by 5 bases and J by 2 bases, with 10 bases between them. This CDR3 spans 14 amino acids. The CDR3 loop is CASSPLVGNQPQHF. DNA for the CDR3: TGTGCCAGCAGCCCCTTAGTTGGCAATCAGCCCCAGCATTTT.

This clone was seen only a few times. The CDR3 bases are TGTGCCACCCTTGGGACGCCGGGAGCCCAGTTCTTC. As protein: CATLGTPGAQFF. This chain connects TRBV4-2 to TRBJ2-1, with D perhaps TRBD2 (6 bases). The CDR3 runs 12 residues. The V end lost 10 bases, the J end lost 13 bases, and 20 bases lay between the germline ends. Germline lookup yields CDR1 LGHNA and CDR2 YNFKEQ.

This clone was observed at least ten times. CDR3: CASSPGQGQGTEAFF. CDR3 DNA: TGCGCCAGCAGCCCGGGACAGGGACAGGGCACTGAAGCTTTCTTT. The rearrangement links TRBV5-1 to TRBJ1-1, with 9 bases aligning to TRBD1. This CDR3 is built from 15 residues. V trimming: 4 bases; J trimming: 4 bases; junction bases outside the gene matches: 8. In germline, CDR1 is SGHRS, CDR2 YFSETQ.

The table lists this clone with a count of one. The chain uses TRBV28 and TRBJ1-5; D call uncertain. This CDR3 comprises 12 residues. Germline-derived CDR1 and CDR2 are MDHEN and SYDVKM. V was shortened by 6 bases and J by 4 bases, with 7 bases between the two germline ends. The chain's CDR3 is CASSNSNQPQHF. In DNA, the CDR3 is TGTGCCAGCAGCAACAGTAATCAGCCCCAGCATTTT.

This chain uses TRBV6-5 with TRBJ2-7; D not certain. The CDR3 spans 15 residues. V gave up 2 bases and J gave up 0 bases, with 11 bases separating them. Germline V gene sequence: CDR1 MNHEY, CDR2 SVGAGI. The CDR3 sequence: CASSYAPGSSYEQYF. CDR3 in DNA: TGTGCCAGCAGTTACGCCCCAGGATCCTCCTACGAGCAGTACTTC.

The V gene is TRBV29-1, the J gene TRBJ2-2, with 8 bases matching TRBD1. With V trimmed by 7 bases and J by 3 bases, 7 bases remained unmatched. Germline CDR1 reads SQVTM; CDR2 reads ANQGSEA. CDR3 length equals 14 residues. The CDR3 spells CSAMTGVDTGELFF. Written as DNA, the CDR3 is TGCAGCGCTATGACAGGGGTGGACACCGGGGAGCTGTTTTTT.

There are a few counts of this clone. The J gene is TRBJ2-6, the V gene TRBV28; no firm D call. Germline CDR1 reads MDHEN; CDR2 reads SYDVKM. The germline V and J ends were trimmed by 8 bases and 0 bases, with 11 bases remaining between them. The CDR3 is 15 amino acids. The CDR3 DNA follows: TGTGCCAGCCTCCAACTCCCCTCTGGGGCCAACGTCCTGACTTTC. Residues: CASLQLPSGANVLTF.

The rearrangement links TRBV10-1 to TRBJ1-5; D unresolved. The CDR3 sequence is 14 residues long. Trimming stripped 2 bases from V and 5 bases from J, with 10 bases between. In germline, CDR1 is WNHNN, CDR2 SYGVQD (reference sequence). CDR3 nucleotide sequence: TGCGCCAGCAGTGAGAAAGGACTTTATCAGCCCCAGCATTTT. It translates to CASSEKGLYQPQHF.

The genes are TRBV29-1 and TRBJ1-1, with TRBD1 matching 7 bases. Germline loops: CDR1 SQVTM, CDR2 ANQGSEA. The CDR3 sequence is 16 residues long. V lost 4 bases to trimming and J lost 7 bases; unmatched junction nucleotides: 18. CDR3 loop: CSVGRQKGASKIEAFF. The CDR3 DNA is TGCAGCGTTGGTCGACAAAAGGGGGCGTCCAAAATTGAAGCTTTCTTT.

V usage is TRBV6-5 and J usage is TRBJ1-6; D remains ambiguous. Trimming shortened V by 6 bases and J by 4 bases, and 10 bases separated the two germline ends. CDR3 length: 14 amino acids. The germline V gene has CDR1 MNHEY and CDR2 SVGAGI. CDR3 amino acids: CASSPLEYNSPLHF. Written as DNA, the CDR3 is TGTGCCAGCAGCCCCTTAGAGTATAATTCACCCCTCCACTTT.

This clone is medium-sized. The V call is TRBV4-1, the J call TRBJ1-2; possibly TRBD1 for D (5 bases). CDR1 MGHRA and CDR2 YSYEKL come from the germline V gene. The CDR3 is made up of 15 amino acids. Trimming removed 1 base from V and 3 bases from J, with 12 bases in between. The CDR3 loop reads CASSQAIGGYYGYTF. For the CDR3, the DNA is TGCGCCAGCAGCCAAGCGATTGGGGGGTACTATGGCTACACCTTC.

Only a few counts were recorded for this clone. The CDR3 DNA reads TGTGCCACCACTACAGGGGGCAGTATCTATGGCTACACCTTC. It codes for CATTTGGSIYGYTF. J is TRBJ1-2 and V is TRBV6-5, with 9 bases fitting TRBD1. CDR3 length: 14 residues. CDR1 MNHEY and CDR2 SVGAGI come from the germline V gene. Trimming took 10 bases from V and 4 from J; bases not matched to a gene: 10.

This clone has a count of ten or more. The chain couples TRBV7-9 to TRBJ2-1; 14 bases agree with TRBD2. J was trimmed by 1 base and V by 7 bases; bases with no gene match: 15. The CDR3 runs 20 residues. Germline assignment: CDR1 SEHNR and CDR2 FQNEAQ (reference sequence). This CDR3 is CASTPGGLAGGRGSYNEQFF. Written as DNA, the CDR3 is TGTGCCAGCACCCCCGGCGGACTAGCGGGAGGACGAGGGTCCTACAATGAGCAGTTCTTC. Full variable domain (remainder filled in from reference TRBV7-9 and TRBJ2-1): DTGVSQNPRHKITKRGQNVTFRCDPISEHNRLYWYRQTLGQGPEFLTYFQNEAQLEKSRLLSDRFSAERPKGSFSTLEIQRTEQGDSAMYLCASTPGGLAGGRGSYNEQFFGPGTRLTVL.

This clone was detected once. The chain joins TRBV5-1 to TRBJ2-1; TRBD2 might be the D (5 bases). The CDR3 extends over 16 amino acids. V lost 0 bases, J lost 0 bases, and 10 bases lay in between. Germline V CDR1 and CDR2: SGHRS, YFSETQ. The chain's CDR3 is CASSLGGSPSYNEQFF. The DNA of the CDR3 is TGCGCCAGCAGCTTGGGAGGGTCCCCCTCCTACAATGAGCAGTTCTTC.

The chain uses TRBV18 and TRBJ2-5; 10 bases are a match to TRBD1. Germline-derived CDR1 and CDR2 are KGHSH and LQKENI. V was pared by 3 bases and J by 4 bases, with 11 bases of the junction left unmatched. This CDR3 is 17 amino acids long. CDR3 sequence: CASSPPSGTGVRETQYF. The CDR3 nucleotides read TGTGCCAGCTCACCGCCAAGCGGGACAGGGGTCCGAGAGACCCAGTACTTC.

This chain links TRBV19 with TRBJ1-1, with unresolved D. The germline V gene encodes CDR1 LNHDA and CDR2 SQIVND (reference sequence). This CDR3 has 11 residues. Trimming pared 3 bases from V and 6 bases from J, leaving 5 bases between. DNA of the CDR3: TGTGCCAGTAGTATGGCCTCTGAAGCTTTCTTT. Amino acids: CASSMASEAFF. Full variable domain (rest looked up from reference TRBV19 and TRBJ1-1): DGGITQSPKYLFRKEGQNVTLSCEQNLNHDAMYWYRQDPGQGLRLIYYSQIVNDFQKGDIAEGYSVSREKKESFPLTVTSAQKNPTAFYLCASSMASEAFFGQGTRLTVV.

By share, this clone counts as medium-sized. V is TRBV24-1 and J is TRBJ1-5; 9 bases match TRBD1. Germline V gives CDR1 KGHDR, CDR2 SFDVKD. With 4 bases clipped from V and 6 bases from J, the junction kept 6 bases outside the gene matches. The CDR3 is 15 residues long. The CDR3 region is CATSDWDRAIQPQHF. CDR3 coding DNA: TGTGCCACCAGTGACTGGGACAGGGCAATTCAGCCCCAGCATTTT.